The clone carrying this T cell receptor beta chain was detected only a few times. Its antigen is unidentified. Trimming shortened V by 0 bases and J by 6 bases, and 3 bases separated the two germline ends. The CDR3 sequence is 11 residues long. Germline V lookup: CDR1 SGHTA, CDR2 FQGNSA. These data are taken from a study of glioma-infiltrating T cells. For the study at large: Low-grade gliomas were grade II; glioblastomas were grade IV at initial diagnosis. About one million peripheral T cells were targeted at about 4- to 11-fold coverage. Presurgical dexamethasone in glioma patients lasted six or fewer days.

The iRepertoire nested amplicon-rescue multiplex PCR amplified TCR alpha and beta CDR3s from RNA. Using its own MiXCR run on the multiplex PCR reads, TCRdb lists one record per CDR3 protein. The sample lists 400,000 or so distinct CDR3 sequences; less than 50% were seen once. General study findings and limits: Tissue-blood divergence was below expectation in non-neoplastic patients, above in gliomas.

This sequence was found in a human donor with low-grade glioma or glioblastoma, undergoing nonglioma brain surgery, or in good health (not recorded which). The source material was glioma tissue, nonneoplastic brain tissue, or PBMCs (not recorded which). The chain links TRBV7-2 to TRBJ2-7; D remains ambiguous. CDR3 protein: CASSLATEQYF. Written as DNA, the CDR3 is TGTGCCAGCAGCTTAGCCACCGAGCAGTACTTC.